These T cell receptor beta chains were read from a single sample in a study of Graves' ophthalmopathy and Graves' hyperthyroidism. TCRdb fed the multiplex PCR reads into MiXCR, producing one record per CDR3 protein. The sample holds fewer than 400,000 distinct CDR3 sequences, approximately 16% seen once. What was sequenced was peripheral blood. The origin of the receptors is a woman under 30 with Graves' ophthalmopathy. CDR3s include the opening cysteine and the closing phenylalanine or tryptophan. The order of the fields is J gene, V gene, D gene, clone size, CDR3 protein, CDR3 DNA. The D gene is left open where the match is weak. A clone size is listed for some rows: how often the clone was seen (once, few, many), or a class if it is expanded.

>TRBJ2-6|TRBV5-4|NA|NA
CASSLGGGSSGANVLTF
TGTGCCAGCAGCTTGGGAGGGGGATCGTCTGGGGCCAACGTCCTGACTTTC
>TRBJ1-2|TRBV28|NA|many
CASTADGRGGDYGYTF
TGTGCCAGCACTGCGGATGGGAGGGGTGGGGACTATGGCTACACCTTC
>TRBJ1-2|TRBV11-2|NA|NA
CASSLGQQGIEGYTF
TGTGCCAGCAGCTTAGGGCAACAGGGAATTGAAGGCTACACCTTC
>TRBJ2-7|TRBV7-2|TRBD2|many
CASSLPRLAGGPRWVQYF
TGTGCCAGCAGCTTACCGAGACTAGCGGGAGGCCCGCGATGGGTGCAGTACTTC
>TRBJ1-1|TRBV7-9|NA|many
CASSFGQTTSTEAFF
TGTGCCAGCAGCTTCGGACAGACGACGAGCACTGAAGCTTTCTTT
>TRBJ1-5|TRBV27|TRBD1|many
CASSTGVHQPQHF
TGTGCCAGCAGTACAGGGGTGCATCAGCCCCAGCATTTT
>TRBJ2-2|TRBV30|NA|many
CAWKVPNTGELFF
TGTGCCTGGAAGGTCCCGAACACCGGGGAGCTGTTTTTT
>TRBJ2-7|TRBV6-1|NA|many
CASSAGSGPYEQYF
TGTGCCAGCAGTGCCGGTTCTGGGCCCTACGAGCAGTACTTC
>TRBJ1-1|TRBV12-3/TRBV12-4|NA|many
CASSLAGSGVSFF
TGTGCCAGCAGTTTGGCTGGGTCAGGGGTGTCTTTCTTT
>TRBJ1-1|TRBV12-3/TRBV12-4|TRBD1|many
CASSSTGVEAFF
TGTGCCAGCAGTTCTACAGGGGTGGAAGCTTTCTTT
>TRBJ1-5|TRBV28|NA|many
CASRLYSDGQPQHF
TGTGCCAGCAGACTCTACTCGGACGGACAGCCCCAGCATTTT
>TRBJ2-5|TRBV7-3|TRBD1|many
CASSPRQGELETQYF
TGTGCCAGCAGCCCGCGACAGGGGGAATTGGAGACCCAGTACTTC
>TRBJ2-5|TRBV6-1|TRBD1|many
CASSRDRQYQEAQYF
TGTGCCAGCAGCAGGGACAGACAGTACCAAGAGGCCCAGTACTTC
>TRBJ1-2|TRBV7-2|TRBD1|NA
CASSFGQAFNYGYTF
TGTGCCAGCAGCTTCGGACAGGCCTTTAACTATGGCTACACCTTC
>TRBJ2-7|TRBV6-5|TRBD1|many
CASSYRDSPYEQYF
TGTGCCAGCAGTTACCGGGACAGCCCCTACGAGCAGTACTTC